This T cell receptor beta chain was found in a study of early T cells in non-severe SARS-CoV-2 infection. Study overall: Sequenced material consisted of bulk RNA (from unsorted whole blood), and chains were unpaired.

Findings of the study overall: Database matching using VDJdb favored anti-spike CD8 responses, with private and CD4 specificities left missing.

The CDR3 contains 15 residues. V lost 0 bases to trimming and J lost 1 base, with 10 bases between them. CDR1 and CDR2 from the germline V gene are SGHRS and YFSETQ. Attachment of unique molecular identifiers was made to individual cDNA molecules. One entry per CDR3 protein results from TCRdb running MiXCR on the 5' RACE reads. In the table there are about 80,000 distinct CDR3 sequences, 5% of which are singletons. This clonotype was picked up a small number of times. Its specificity is not known. This chain joins TRBV5-1 and TRBJ1-1, with a weak D call TRBD1 (5 bases). Sequencing was performed on whole blood, taken at baseline. The TCR was taken from an adult who was a healthcare worker with PCR-confirmed SARS-CoV-2 infection or an uninfected control (not recorded which). Written as DNA, the CDR3 is TGCGCCAGCAGCTTGGACGGGACCCCGAACACTGAAGCTTTCTTT. Translated: CASSLDGTPNTEAFF.